This TCR beta chain was documented in a study of blood T cell repertoires in COVID-19. On the study more broadly: The United States, Italy and Spain supplied acute and convalescent COVID-19 samples. Sources were T cells, B-cell-depleted T cells, or PBMCs; the material itself was cDNA or gDNA.

Cohort 3 recovered donors had two negative PCRs, clearance, or symptom resolution. The germline V and J ends were trimmed by 6 bases and 4 bases, with 9 bases remaining between them. This CDR3 has 11 residues. CDR1 and CDR2 (germline): GTSNPN, SVGIG (reference sequence). In the source study's methods: The authors estimated nucleated cell counts from reference gene primer amplification. The protocol was immunoSEQ multiplex PCR, while the TCRdb copy is restricted to in-frame clones and leaves out a portion. V, J and clone size are taken as reported in that table, and D and trimming were inferred from the DNA itself. In the table there are about 310,000 clones, roughly 85% of which are singletons.

This TCR came from a man aged 25 to 40 who had recovered from COVID-19. Sample: PBMCs or T cells enriched from blood (not recorded which). The V call is TRBV30, the J call TRBJ1-2; TRBD1 is a possible D gene (6 bases). The CDR3 reads CACLRGYGYTF. Here the CDR3 DNA reads TGTGCCTGCCTCAGGGGCTATGGCTACACCTTC.